This T cell receptor (beta chain) appears in the sequencing data of a study of blood T cell repertoires in COVID-19. In the original processing: Reference gene primer amplification yielded estimated nucleated cell counts. The data were produced by immunoSEQ multiplex PCR, yet TCRdb's version contains in-frame clones alone and is incomplete. V and J calls and clone size come straight from that table; D and trimming were deduced from the DNA. This table holds fewer than 250,000 clones, around 89% found once. This CDR3 comprises 16 residues. V was cut by 1 base and J by 0 bases, with 7 bases left in between. Germline V gene lookup returns CDR1 SEHNR and CDR2 FQNEAQ (reference sequence).

Sequencing was carried out using PBMCs or T cells enriched from blood (not recorded which). The sequence derives from a man aged 25 to 40 who had been exposed to COVID-19. V and J are TRBV7-9 and TRBJ2-6; no definite D call. CDR3 bases: TGTGCCAGCAGCTTAGGAGGATTCTCTGGGGCCAACGTCCTGACTTTC. Protein product: CASSLGGFSGANVLTF.